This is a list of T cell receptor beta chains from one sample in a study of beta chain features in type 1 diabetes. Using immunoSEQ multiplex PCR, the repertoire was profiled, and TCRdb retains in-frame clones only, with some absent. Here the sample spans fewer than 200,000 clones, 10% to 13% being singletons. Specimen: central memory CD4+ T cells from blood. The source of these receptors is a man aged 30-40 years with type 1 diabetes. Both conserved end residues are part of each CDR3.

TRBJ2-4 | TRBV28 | CASREGLAKNIQYF
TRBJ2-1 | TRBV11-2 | CASSSRWVDEQFF
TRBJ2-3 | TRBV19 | CASSITQDTQYF
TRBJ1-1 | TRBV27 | CASSLRQGITEAFF
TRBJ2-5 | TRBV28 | CASSPRTGRETQYF
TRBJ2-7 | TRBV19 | CAIPQINYEQYF
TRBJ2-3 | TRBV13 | CASITQREVTDTQYF
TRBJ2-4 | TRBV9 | CASSTYSGSYIQYF
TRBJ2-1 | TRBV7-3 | CASSLTRDSGSSEQFF
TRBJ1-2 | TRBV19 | CASTNSGAGANYGYTF
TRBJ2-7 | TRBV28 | CASSHETGLHEQYF
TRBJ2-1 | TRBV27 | CASGGSRSSYNEQFF
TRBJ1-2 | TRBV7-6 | CASSLKAGDYGYTF
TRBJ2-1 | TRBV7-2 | CASTQRASSRNEQFF
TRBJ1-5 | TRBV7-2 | CASSLSGHQPNQPQHF
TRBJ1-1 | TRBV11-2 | CASSLRKGRETEAFF
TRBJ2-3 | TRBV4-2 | CASSQEGSGRGPDTQYF
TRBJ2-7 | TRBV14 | CASSQNLEGGWYF
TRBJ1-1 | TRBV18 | CASSPGQNTEAFF
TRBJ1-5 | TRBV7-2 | CASSLGAGNQPQHF
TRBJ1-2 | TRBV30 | CAWSGQTGIGYTF
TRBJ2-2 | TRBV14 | CASSRRTGRSYTGELFF
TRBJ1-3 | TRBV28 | CASSLSGGGNTIYF
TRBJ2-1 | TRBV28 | CAGSGRASYNEQFF
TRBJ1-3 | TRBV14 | CASSPRNGAGNTIYF
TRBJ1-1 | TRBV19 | CASRRDRVKNTEAFF
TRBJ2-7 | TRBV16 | CASSQFRTSVEQYF
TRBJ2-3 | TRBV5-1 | CASTESGDTQYF
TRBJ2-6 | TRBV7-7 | CAIIPGLAGSSGANVLTF
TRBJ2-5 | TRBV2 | CASSEDLTGQETQYF
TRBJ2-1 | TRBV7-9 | CASSPPTSYEQFF
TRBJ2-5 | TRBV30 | CAWSPRDFSGETQYF
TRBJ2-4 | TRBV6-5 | CASSRTGGPKNIQYF
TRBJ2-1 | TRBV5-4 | CASSPRVSGSNEQFF
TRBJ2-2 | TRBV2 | CAILDRGSGTGELFF
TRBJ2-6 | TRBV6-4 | CASSDAGQYPTGANVLTF
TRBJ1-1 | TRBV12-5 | CASGPDRGRAFF
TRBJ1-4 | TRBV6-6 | CASVKGGHGEKLFF
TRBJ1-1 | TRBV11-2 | CASSLAPVNTEAFF
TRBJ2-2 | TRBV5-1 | CASSLVPSGGELFF
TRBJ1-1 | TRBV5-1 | CASSTTGVRGTEAFF
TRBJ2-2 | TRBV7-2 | CASSPDAGRTGELFF
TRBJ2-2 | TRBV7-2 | CASSYGQEGTGELFF
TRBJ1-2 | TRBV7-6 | CASSPRTGDSYGYTF
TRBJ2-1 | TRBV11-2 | CASSPRQRSYNEQFF
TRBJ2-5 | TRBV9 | CASSVEGTVETQYF
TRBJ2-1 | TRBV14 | CASSPGRAWEQFF
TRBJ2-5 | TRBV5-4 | CASRGGGPGLAKTTQETQYF
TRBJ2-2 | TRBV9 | CASSPRDRGTGELFF
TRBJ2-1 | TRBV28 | CASSLRVNEQFF
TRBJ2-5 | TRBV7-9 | CASSLGAGAQETQYF
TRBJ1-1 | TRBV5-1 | CASSLDRNTEAFF
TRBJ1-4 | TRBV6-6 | CASKEVTNEKLFF
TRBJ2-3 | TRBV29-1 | CSAQGGEGTDTQYF
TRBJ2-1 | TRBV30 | CAWSVGTSTGDEQFF